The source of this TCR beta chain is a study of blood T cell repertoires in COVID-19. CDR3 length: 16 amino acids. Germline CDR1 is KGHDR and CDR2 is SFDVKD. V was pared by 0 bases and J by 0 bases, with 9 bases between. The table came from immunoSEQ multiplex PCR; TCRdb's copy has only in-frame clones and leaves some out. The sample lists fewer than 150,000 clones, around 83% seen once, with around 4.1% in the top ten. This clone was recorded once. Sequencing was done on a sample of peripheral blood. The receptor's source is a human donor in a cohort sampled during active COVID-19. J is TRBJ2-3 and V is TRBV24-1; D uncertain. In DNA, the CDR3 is TGTGCCACCAGTGATTTGCAAGCTACTAGCACAGATACGCAGTATTTT. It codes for CATSDLQATSTDTQYF.